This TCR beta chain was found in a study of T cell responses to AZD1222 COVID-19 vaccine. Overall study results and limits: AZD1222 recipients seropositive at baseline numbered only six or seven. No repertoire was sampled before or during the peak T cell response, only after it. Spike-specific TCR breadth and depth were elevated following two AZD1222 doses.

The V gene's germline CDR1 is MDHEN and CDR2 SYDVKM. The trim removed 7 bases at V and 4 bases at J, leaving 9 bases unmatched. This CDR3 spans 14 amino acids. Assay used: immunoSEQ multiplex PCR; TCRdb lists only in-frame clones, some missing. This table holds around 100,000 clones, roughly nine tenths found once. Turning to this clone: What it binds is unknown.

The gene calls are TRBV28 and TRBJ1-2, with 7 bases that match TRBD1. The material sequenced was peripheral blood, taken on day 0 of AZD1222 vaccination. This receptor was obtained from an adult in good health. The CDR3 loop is CASTLGGAGYGYTF. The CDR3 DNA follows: TGTGCCAGCACCCTAGGGGGCGCCGGCTATGGCTACACCTTC.